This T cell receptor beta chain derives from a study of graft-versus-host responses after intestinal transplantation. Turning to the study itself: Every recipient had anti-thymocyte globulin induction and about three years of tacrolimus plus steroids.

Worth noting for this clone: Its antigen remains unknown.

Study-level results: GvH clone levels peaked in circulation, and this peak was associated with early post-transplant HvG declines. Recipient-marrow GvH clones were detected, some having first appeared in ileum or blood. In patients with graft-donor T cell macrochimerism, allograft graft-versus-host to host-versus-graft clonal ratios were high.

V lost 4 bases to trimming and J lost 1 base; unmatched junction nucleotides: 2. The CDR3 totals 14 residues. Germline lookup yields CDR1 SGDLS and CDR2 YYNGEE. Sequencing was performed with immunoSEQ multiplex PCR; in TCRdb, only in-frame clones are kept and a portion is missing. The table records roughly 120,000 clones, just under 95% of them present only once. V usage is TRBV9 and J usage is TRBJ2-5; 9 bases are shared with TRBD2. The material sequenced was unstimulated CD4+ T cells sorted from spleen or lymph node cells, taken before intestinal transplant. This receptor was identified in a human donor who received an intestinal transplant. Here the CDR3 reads CASSISGSQETQYF. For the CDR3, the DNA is TGTGCCAGCAGCATTAGCGGGAGCCAAGAGACCCAGTACTTC.